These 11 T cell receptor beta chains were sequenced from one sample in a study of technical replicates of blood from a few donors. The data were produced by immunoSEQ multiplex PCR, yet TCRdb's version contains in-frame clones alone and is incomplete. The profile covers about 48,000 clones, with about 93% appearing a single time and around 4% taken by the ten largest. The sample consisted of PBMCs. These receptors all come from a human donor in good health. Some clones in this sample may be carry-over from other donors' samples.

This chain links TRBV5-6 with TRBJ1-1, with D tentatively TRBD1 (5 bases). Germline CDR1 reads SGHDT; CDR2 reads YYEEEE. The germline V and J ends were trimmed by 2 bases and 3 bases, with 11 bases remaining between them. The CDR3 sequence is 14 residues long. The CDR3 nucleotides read TGTGCCAGCAGCTTTCCCGACAGCTACACTGAAGCTTTCTTT. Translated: CASSFPDSYTEAFF.

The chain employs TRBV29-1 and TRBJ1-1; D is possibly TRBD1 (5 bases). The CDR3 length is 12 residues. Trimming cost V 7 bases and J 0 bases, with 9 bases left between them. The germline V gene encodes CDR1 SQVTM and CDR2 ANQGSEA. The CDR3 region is CSADRLNTEAFF. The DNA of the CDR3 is TGCAGCGCCGACAGACTGAACACTGAAGCTTTCTTT.

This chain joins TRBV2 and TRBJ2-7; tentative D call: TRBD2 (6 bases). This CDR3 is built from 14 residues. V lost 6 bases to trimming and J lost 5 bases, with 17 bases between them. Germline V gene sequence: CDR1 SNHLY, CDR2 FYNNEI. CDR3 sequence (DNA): TGTGCCAGCAGGAAGAATCTCGGAGGGAACGAGCAGTACTTC. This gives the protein CASRKNLGGNEQYF. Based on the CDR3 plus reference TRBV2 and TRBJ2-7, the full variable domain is EPEVTQTPSHQVTQMGQEVILRCVPISNHLYFYWYRQILGQKVEFLVSFYNNEISEKSEIFDDQFSVERPDGSNFTLKIRSTKLEDSAMYFCASRKNLGGNEQYFGPGTRLTVT.

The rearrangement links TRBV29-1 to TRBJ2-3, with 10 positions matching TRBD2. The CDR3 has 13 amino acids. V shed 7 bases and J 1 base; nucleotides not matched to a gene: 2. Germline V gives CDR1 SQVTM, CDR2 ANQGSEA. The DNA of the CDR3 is TGCAGCGCGGGGACTAGCGGCACAGATACGCAGTATTTT. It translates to CSAGTSGTDTQYF.

CDR3 protein: CASSNRLAGPYNEQFF. CDR3 coding DNA: TGCGCCAGCAGCAACCGACTAGCGGGACCCTACAATGAGCAGTTCTTC. The genes are TRBV5-1 and TRBJ2-1; 11 bases map to TRBD2. V lost 4 bases, J lost 2 bases, and 5 bases stayed unmatched. CDR3 length equals 16 residues. Germline loops: CDR1 SGHRS, CDR2 YFSETQ.

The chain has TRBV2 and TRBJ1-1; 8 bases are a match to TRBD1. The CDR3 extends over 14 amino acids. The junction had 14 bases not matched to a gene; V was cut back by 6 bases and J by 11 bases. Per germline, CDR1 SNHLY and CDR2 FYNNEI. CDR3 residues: CASRERVRGLGAFF. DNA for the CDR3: TGTGCCAGCAGAGAGAGGGTCAGGGGGCTTGGGGCTTTCTTT. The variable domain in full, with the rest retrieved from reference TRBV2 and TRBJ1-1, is EPEVTQTPSHQVTQMGQEVILRCVPISNHLYFYWYRQILGQKVEFLVSFYNNEISEKSEIFDDQFSVERPDGSNFTLKIRSTKLEDSAMYFCASRERVRGLGAFFGQGTRLTVV.

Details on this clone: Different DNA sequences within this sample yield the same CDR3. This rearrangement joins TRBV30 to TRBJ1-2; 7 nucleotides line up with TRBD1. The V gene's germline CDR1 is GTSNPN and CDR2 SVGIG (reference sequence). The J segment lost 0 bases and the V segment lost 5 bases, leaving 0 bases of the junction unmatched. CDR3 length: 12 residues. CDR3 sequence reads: CAWDRANYGYTF. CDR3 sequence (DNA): TGTGCCTGGGACAGGGCTAACTATGGCTACACCTTC.

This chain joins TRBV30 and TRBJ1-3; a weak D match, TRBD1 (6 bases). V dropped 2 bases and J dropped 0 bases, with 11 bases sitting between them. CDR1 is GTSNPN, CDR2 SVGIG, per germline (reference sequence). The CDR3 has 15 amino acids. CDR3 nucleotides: TGTGCCTGGAGTACGGGACAAATCTCTGGAAACACCATATATTTT. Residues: CAWSTGQISGNTIYF. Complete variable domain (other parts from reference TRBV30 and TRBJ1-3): SQTIHQWPATLVQPVGSPLSLECTVEGTSNPNLYWYRQAAGRGLQLLFYSVGIGQISSEVPQNLSASRPQDRQFILSSKKLLLSDSGFYLCAWSTGQISGNTIYFGEGSWLTVV.

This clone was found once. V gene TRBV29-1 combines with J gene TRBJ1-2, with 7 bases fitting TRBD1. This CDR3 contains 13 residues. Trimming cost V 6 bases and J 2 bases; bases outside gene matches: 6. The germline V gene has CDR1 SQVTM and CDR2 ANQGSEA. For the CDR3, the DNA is TGCAGCGTCACAGGGGAGCGGAACTATGGCTACACCTTC. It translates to CSVTGERNYGYTF. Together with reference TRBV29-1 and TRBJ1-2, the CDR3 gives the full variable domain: SAVISQKPSRDICQRGTSLTIQCQVDSQVTMMFWYRQQPGQSLTLIATANQGSEATYESGFVIDKFPISRPNLTFSTLTVSNMSPEDSSIYLCSVTGERNYGYTFGSGTRLTVV.

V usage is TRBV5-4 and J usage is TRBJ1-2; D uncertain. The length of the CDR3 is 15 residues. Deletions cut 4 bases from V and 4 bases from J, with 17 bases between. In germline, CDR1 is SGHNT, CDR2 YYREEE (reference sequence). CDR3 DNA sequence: TGTGCCAGCAGCCAAGACGGGCAGGCGGGCTATGGCTACACCTTC. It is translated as CASSQDGQAGYGYTF.

CDR3: CASSLATGGGEKLFF. The CDR3 DNA sequence: TGCGCCAGCAGCTTGGCGACAGGGGGCGGGGAAAAACTGTTTTTT. This chain uses TRBV5-1 with TRBJ1-4, with TRBD1 matching 10 bases. CDR1 and CDR2 from the germline V gene are SGHRS and YFSETQ. The CDR3 extends over 15 amino acids. J was trimmed by 8 bases and V by 0 bases; bases with no gene match: 4.